This note documents a single T cell receptor (beta chain) sequence. Its antigen is still unknown. Alopecia areata patients had lesional scalp punch biopsies and peripheral blood taken from them. The CDR3 has 15 amino acids. V was pared by 0 bases and J by 2 bases, with 10 bases between. Germline V lookup: CDR1 MGHRA, CDR2 YSYEKL. The data stem from a study of CD8+ T cells in alopecia areata. General observations from the study: Across lesional scalp, and particularly alopecia totalis/universalis, clonality surpassed that of normal scalp. Unlike in mice, where it was clearer, TCR sharing across patients was less clear, possibly HLA-related.

Extraction and reverse transcription of RNA yielded cDNA as the sequencing template. Clones were sequenced by immunoSEQ multiplex PCR, and TCRdb holds only the in-frame ones, with some missing. The data show fewer than 200,000 clones, approximately 65% seen once. The chain couples TRBV4-1 to TRBJ1-2, with unresolved D. This sequence originates from a human donor with alopecia areata. The source material was CD8+ T cells sorted from blood, sampled at week 0. The CDR3 loop is CASSQDSVDNYGYTF. The DNA for the CDR3 is TGCGCCAGCAGCCAAGATAGTGTAGACAACTATGGCTACACCTTC.